This T cell receptor beta chain originates from a study of PD-L1 blockade in urothelial cancer. Overall study: A median blood sample held roughly 150,000 T cells and around 80,000 unique TCRs.

After removal of 0 bases from V and 1 base from J, the junction contained 2 bases not matched to a gene. This CDR3 region has 15 residues. Looked up from germline, CDR1 is SGHRS and CDR2 is YFSETQ. This clone occurred a few times. Templates that were synthetic TCR analogs were spiked into each PCR. Clones were sequenced by immunoSEQ multiplex PCR, and TCRdb holds only the in-frame ones, with some missing. The sample yields about 43,000 clones, 65% to 85% seen once. Described time point: pretreatment peripheral blood. The specimen comprised PBMCs, sampled around atezolizumab (anti-PD-L1) treatment. This receptor was taken from a man aged 60 to 69 with urothelial cancer. The rearrangement joins TRBV5-1 to TRBJ2-5; 8 bases align to TRBD1. Here the CDR3 reads CASSLGRGLQETQYF. The CDR3 DNA reads as TGCGCCAGCAGCTTGGGCAGGGGGCTCCAAGAGACCCAGTACTTC.